The 16 T cell receptor beta chains below were found in one sample sequenced in a study of technical replicates of blood from a handful of donors. Some clones are missing from TCRdb's copy, which holds only in-frame ones; the method was immunoSEQ multiplex PCR. The table has tens of thousands of clones, 95% to 98% seen once. Sequenced: T cells isolated from PBMCs. Every receptor here comes from a human donor in good health.

This clone was detected once. V and J are TRBV11-2 and TRBJ1-1; 7 bases are a match to TRBD1. CDR3 length: 13 amino acids. V was pared by 6 bases and J by 3 bases, with 4 bases of the junction left unmatched. Looked up from germline, CDR1 is SGHAT and CDR2 is FQNNGV. This chain's CDR3 is CASSFDRDTEAFF. The CDR3 DNA reads TGTGCCAGCAGTTTTGACAGGGACACTGAAGCTTTCTTT.

This clone showed up just once. This chain connects TRBV9 to TRBJ2-1; D perhaps matches TRBD2 (7 bases). From germline, CDR1 is SGDLS and CDR2 YYNGEE. Trimming left V 2 bases short and J 8 bases short, with 11 bases between. The CDR3 length is 13 residues. CDR3 region: CASSVSGGDEQFF. DNA of the CDR3: TGTGCCAGCAGCGTCTCGGGGGGCGATGAGCAGTTCTTC.

This rearrangement joins TRBV5-1 to TRBJ2-1; 7 nucleotides agree with TRBD1. J was trimmed by 6 bases and V by 0 bases; bases with no gene match: 6. Germline V gene lookup returns CDR1 SGHRS and CDR2 YFSETQ. This CDR3 region has 15 residues. CDR3 bases: TGCGCCAGCAGCTTGGGTACAGGGGAGAGCAATGAGCAGTTCTTC. Amino acids: CASSLGTGESNEQFF.

This chain links TRBV11-2 with TRBJ2-3; 7 bases map to TRBD1. This CDR3 comprises 13 residues. V shed 7 bases, J shed 1 base, and the junction held 2 bases outside the gene matches. Germline-derived CDR1 and CDR2 are SGHAT and FQNNGV. CDR3: CASKGGGTDTQYF. CDR3 coding DNA: TGTGCCAGCAAAGGGGGCGGCACAGATACGCAGTATTTT.

The gene calls are TRBV5-4 and TRBJ2-5; 11 bases align to TRBD2. The CDR3 extends over 17 amino acids. Germline CDR1 is SGHNT and CDR2 is YYREEE (reference sequence). V dropped 1 base and J dropped 2; count of bases not matched to a gene: 7. The CDR3 reads CASSLRLAGGLQETQYF. The CDR3 DNA sequence: TGTGCCAGCAGCTTGCGTCTAGCGGGGGGTCTGCAAGAGACCCAGTACTTC. Together with reference TRBV5-4 and TRBJ2-5, the CDR3 gives the full variable domain: ETGVTQSPTHLIKTRGQQVTLRCSSQSGHNTVSWYQQALGQGPQFIFQYYREEENGRGNFPPRFSGLQFPNYSSELNVNALELDDSALYLCASSLRLAGGLQETQYFGPGTRLLVL.

The chain uses TRBV6-5 and TRBJ2-3, with a tentative D call TRBD2 (6 bases). This CDR3 has 14 amino acids. Germline-derived CDR1 and CDR2 are MNHEY and SVGAGI. V lost 4 bases, J lost 10 bases, and 18 bases lay in between. CDR3 region: CASSSPGLRWAQYF. The CDR3, as DNA: TGTGCCAGCAGTTCCCCCGGACTACGGTGGGCGCAGTATTTT.

The rearrangement joins TRBV5-1 to TRBJ2-2; 10 bases match TRBD2. J gave up 4 bases and V 3 bases, and 3 bases lay outside the gene matches. Germline V gene sequence: CDR1 SGHRS, CDR2 YFSETQ. The CDR3 extends over 15 amino acids. CDR3 coding DNA: TGCGCCAGCAGCTACGGGACTAGCGTCACCGGGGAGCTGTTTTTT. This translates into CASSYGTSVTGELFF.

The rearrangement joins TRBV27 to TRBJ2-1; D is uncertain. This CDR3 is built from 13 residues. Trimming took 4 bases from V and 4 from J, leaving 8 bases between them. Germline loops: CDR1 MNHEY, CDR2 SMNVEV (reference sequence). CDR3 nucleotide sequence: TGTGCCAGCAGTTCAACTCGTTACAATGAGCAGTTCTTC. It encodes CASSSTRYNEQFF.

V and J are TRBV7-9 and TRBJ2-1; 9 bases are a match to TRBD2. V lost 1 base and J lost 7; bases outside the gene matches: 11. Germline CDR1 is SEHNR and CDR2 is FQNEAQ (reference sequence). The CDR3 sequence is 17 residues long. The CDR3 DNA is TGTGCCAGCAGCTTAGTTAATCCAGCGGGAGGATCAAATGAGCAGTTCTTC. This codes for CASSLVNPAGGSNEQFF.

The chain has TRBV27 and TRBJ1-5; 7 nucleotides align to TRBD1. CDR3 length: 14 amino acids. The germline V gene encodes CDR1 MNHEY and CDR2 SMNVEV (reference sequence). The ends lost 7 bases at V and 7 bases at J; junction bases unmatched: 10. CDR3: CASNRKGALQPQHF. The CDR3 bases are TGTGCCAGCAACAGAAAGGGGGCCCTCCAGCCCCAGCATTTT.

The chain employs TRBV7-9 and TRBJ2-7; the D gene is possibly TRBD1 (6 bases). This CDR3 contains 16 residues. With 1 base removed from V and 5 bases from J, the gap between germline ends came to 18 bases. Looked up from germline, CDR1 is SEHNR and CDR2 is FQNEAQ (reference sequence). CDR3 amino acids: CASSLVGRLRDNEQYF. The CDR3 bases are TGTGCCAGCAGCTTAGTTGGGCGACTCAGGGACAACGAGCAGTACTTC.

The CDR3 nucleotides read TGTGCCAGCAGCGTACTCCCCACTCTCGGAGGGTCGGTAGCTTTCTTT. Protein: CASSVLPTLGGSVAFF. The chain recombines TRBV9 with TRBJ1-1; no clear D gene. The V gene's germline CDR1 is SGDLS and CDR2 YYNGEE. V was trimmed by 1 base and J by 10 bases, leaving 23 bases between them. CDR3 length: 16 amino acids.

The chain carries TRBV5-1 and TRBJ1-2; maybe TRBD1 (5 bases). Per germline, CDR1 SGHRS and CDR2 YFSETQ. V was trimmed by 3 bases and J by 6 bases, leaving 21 bases between them. The CDR3 has 16 residues. The CDR3 here is CASSWRGGEIKDGYTF. CDR3 coding DNA: TGCGCCAGCAGCTGGCGGGGAGGGGAGATCAAAGATGGCTACACCTTC.

The V gene is TRBV9, the J gene TRBJ1-4; possible D gene TRBD1, 5 bases. The V and J ends lost 4 bases and 10 bases respectively, with 20 bases between them. This CDR3 spans 15 amino acids. Germline values: CDR1 SGDLS, CDR2 YYNGEE. The CDR3 DNA reads as TGTGCCAGCAGCTCAAGGACATCCGGGTACGGAAAACTGTTTTTT. Translation gives CASSSRTSGYGKLFF.

This clone appeared once. This sequence joins TRBV11-2 and TRBJ2-2; 10 bases match TRBD1. The CDR3 sequence is 16 residues long. With V trimmed by 1 base and J by 5 bases, 4 bases remained unmatched. The V gene's germline CDR1 is SGHAT and CDR2 FQNNGV. CDR3 nucleotide sequence: TGTGCCAGCAGCTTAGTAGGGACAGGGGTGACCGGGGAGCTGTTTTTT. Translating gives CASSLVGTGVTGELFF.

The rearrangement joins TRBV7-9 to TRBJ2-3; D is uncertain. There are 14 residues in the CDR3. V was shortened by 5 bases and J by 5 bases, with 14 bases between the two germline ends. The germline CDR1 and CDR2 sequences are SEHNR and FQNEAQ (reference sequence). The CDR3 DNA is TGTGCCAGCAGCCCGAGAGTCGGGTTAGATACGCAGTATTTT. This codes for CASSPRVGLDTQYF.